The TCR beta chain under discussion was sequenced for a study of blood T cell repertoires in COVID-19. Study-wide context: The study drew acute and convalescent COVID-19 samples from the United States, Italy and Spain. PBMCs, B-cell-depleted T cells, or T cells were the source of the cDNA or gDNA that made up the material.

Source study methods: Amplification from reference gene primers served as the basis for estimated nucleated cell counts. TCRdb keeps only in-frame clones here, not all; method: immunoSEQ multiplex PCR. V and J calls and clone size are those listed in that table; D and trimming were worked out from the DNA. This sample has 100,000 to 150,000 clones; 55% to 75% occur once, and the top ten carry roughly 0.86%. A few counts support this clone. The CDR3 extends over 14 amino acids. Germline-derived CDR1 and CDR2 are SGHTA and FQGNSA. V lost 2 bases to trimming and J lost 2 bases, with 9 bases between them.

The specimen was peripheral blood. The chain carries TRBV7-2 and TRBJ2-5; a possible D gene is TRBD1 (5 bases). The sequence came from a human donor with acute or convalescent COVID-19. The donor label of this sample is uncertain. The CDR3 here is CASSLSQGQETQYF. The CDR3 coding sequence is TGTGCCAGCAGCTTATCCCAGGGACAAGAGACCCAGTACTTC.